Following are 18 T cell receptor beta chains from one sample sequenced in a study of cytomegalovirus exposure and HLA in healthy donors. PCR employed 60 Vbeta and 13 Jbeta primers. Here immunoSEQ multiplex PCR was the method, and the copy in TCRdb shows in-frame clones only, minus some. The sample shows tens of thousands of clones, roughly 80% of them seen only once. Source material: PBMCs. The receptors here all came from a man over 45 in good health and CMV-seronegative.

V usage is TRBV27 and J usage is TRBJ1-1; TRBD1 matches at 8 bases. This CDR3 region has 14 residues. The V and J ends lost 4 bases and 2 bases, in that order; junction bases with no gene match: 3. Germline V CDR1 and CDR2: MNHEY, SMNVEV (reference sequence). This CDR3 is CASSWDRRNTEAFF. CDR3 bases: TGTGCCAGCAGTTGGGACAGGCGTAACACTGAAGCTTTCTTT.

The CDR3 coding sequence is TGCGCCAGCAGTGAGGAGCGCGTGACGCAGTATTTT. Translation: CASSEERVTQYF. The chain links TRBV10-2 to TRBJ2-3; D gene ambiguous. V shed 2 bases and J shed 9 bases, with 9 bases lying between them. The CDR3 covers 12 residues. Germline assignment: CDR1 WSHSY and CDR2 SAAADI.

J is TRBJ2-2 and V is TRBV6-1, with a tentative D call TRBD2 (5 bases). Trimming left V 4 bases short and J 6 bases short, with 9 bases between. Germline lookup yields CDR1 MNHNS and CDR2 SASEGT. This CDR3 is built from 13 residues. CDR3 sequence (DNA): TGTGCCAGCAGTGTGGAGGCGGCCGGGGAGCTGTTTTTT. It codes for CASSVEAAGELFF.

The V call is TRBV7-8, the J call TRBJ2-7, with D hard to call. V shed 5 bases and J shed 9 bases, with 14 bases lying between them. The CDR3 loop spans 12 amino acids. Germline lookup yields CDR1 SGHVS and CDR2 FQNEAQ. CDR3 DNA sequence: TGTGCCAGCAGCGCCCGAACGGAGAGGCAGTACTTC. This gives the protein CASSARTERQYF.

The rearrangement uses TRBV2 and TRBJ2-7, with D perhaps matching TRBD2 (5 bases). The germline V and J ends were trimmed by 3 bases and 3 bases, with 9 bases remaining between them. Per germline, CDR1 SNHLY and CDR2 FYNNEI. The CDR3 loop spans 13 amino acids. The CDR3 DNA follows: TGTGCCAGCAGTGAGGCGGGTCACTACGAGCAGTACTTC. Its protein product is CASSEAGHYEQYF.

This chain connects TRBV6-5 to TRBJ2-1; possible D gene TRBD1, 6 bases. The V gene lost 2 bases and the J gene lost 4 bases, with 12 bases spanning the gap. Germline V gene sequence: CDR1 MNHEY, CDR2 SVGAGI. The CDR3 spans 15 residues. In DNA form, the CDR3 reads TGTGCCAGCAGTTACCGGGACACCCTATACAATGAGCAGTTCTTC. As protein: CASSYRDTLYNEQFF.

Written as DNA, the CDR3 is TGTGCCAGCAGAGGGACTGTGACTGAAGCTTTCTTT. This translates into CASRGTVTEAFF. The chain is built from TRBV6-5 and TRBJ1-1; perhaps TRBD1 as D (5 bases). The germline V and J ends were trimmed by 6 bases and 5 bases, with 10 bases remaining between them. This CDR3 comprises 12 residues. The germline gives CDR1 MNHEY, CDR2 SVGAGI.

CDR3 DNA: TGCGCCAGCATGGCGGTGACAGGGGGCGGTGAGACCCAGTACTTC. This gives the protein CASMAVTGGGETQYF. V usage is TRBV5-1 and J usage is TRBJ2-5, with 10 bases matching TRBD1. CDR1 and CDR2 from the germline V gene are SGHRS and YFSETQ. This CDR3 region has 15 residues. Unmatched junction bases numbered 10, after V lost 6 bases and J lost 5 bases. The variable domain in full, with the rest retrieved from reference TRBV5-1 and TRBJ2-5, is KAGVTQTPRYLIKTRGQQVTLSCSPISGHRSVSWYQQTPGQGLQFLFEYFSETQRNKGNFPGRFSGRQFSNSRSEMNVSTLELGDSALYLCASMAVTGGGETQYFGPGTRLLVL.

This clone was seen a handful of times. The chain is built from TRBV7-3 and TRBJ1-1; tentatively, D is TRBD1 (5 bases). The CDR3 sequence is 15 residues long. V lost 0 bases to trimming and J lost 4 bases, with 12 bases between them. Germline CDR1 and CDR2: SGHTA and FQGTGA. The CDR3 region is CASSLTAGMVTEAFF. In DNA, the CDR3 is TGTGCCAGCAGCTTAACGGCAGGGATGGTCACTGAAGCTTTCTTT.

This clone occurred a few times. This chain uses TRBV30 with TRBJ1-6, with D unresolved. Trimming removed 3 bases from V and 5 bases from J, with 14 bases in between. The germline V gene encodes CDR1 GTSNPN and CDR2 SVGIG (reference sequence). CDR3 size: 15 residues. The CDR3 here is CAWSLTGSDNSPLHF. The CDR3 DNA reads as TGTGCCTGGAGCTTAACGGGGTCAGATAATTCACCCCTCCACTTT.

About this clone itself: At the DNA level, this CDR3 is encoded by other sequences in the same sample as well. V is TRBV9 and J is TRBJ1-1; 10 bases fit TRBD1. The germline V gene encodes CDR1 SGDLS and CDR2 YYNGEE. Trimming cost V 3 bases and J 3 bases; bases outside gene matches: 2. This CDR3 is built from 14 residues. The CDR3 loop is CASSAGQGHTEAFF. CDR3 sequence (DNA): TGTGCCAGCAGCGCGGGACAGGGGCACACTGAAGCTTTCTTT. Looking up the rest from reference TRBV9 and TRBJ1-1 gives the full variable domain: DSGVTQTPKHLITATGQRVTLRCSPRSGDLSVYWYQQSLDQGLQFLIQYYNGEERAKGNILERFSAQQFPDLHSELNLSSLELGDSALYFCASSAGQGHTEAFFGQGTRLTVV.

In this sample, this clone turned up once. The CDR3: CASSQGLAGGLHYF. The CDR3, as DNA: TGCGCCAGCAGCCAAGGACTAGCGGGAGGCCTACACTACTTC. The genes are TRBV4-3 and TRBJ2-5; 13 bases are a match to TRBD2. The junction had 7 bases not matched to a gene; V was cut back by 1 base and J by 14 bases. The CDR3 totals 14 residues. CDR1 and CDR2 from the germline V gene are LGHNA and YSLEER.

V usage is TRBV30 and J usage is TRBJ2-2; 9 nucleotides agree with TRBD1. Germline CDR1 GTSNPN, CDR2 SVGIG (reference sequence). The CDR3 extends over 15 amino acids. The ends lost 3 bases at V and 7 bases at J; junction bases unmatched: 9. The CDR3 bases are TGTGCCTGGAGACAGGGGGCGTCCATTGTCGGGGAGCTGTTTTTT. As protein: CAWRQGASIVGELFF.

The chain combines TRBV2 with TRBJ2-5, with D possibly matching TRBD2 (5 bases). The CDR3 consists of 14 residues. Germline CDR1 and CDR2: SNHLY and FYNNEI. Trimming removed 5 bases at V and 5 bases at J, with 15 bases between. The CDR3 DNA sequence: TGTGCCAGCAGTAGCGAGAGGGAGCACGAGACCCAGTACTTC. Translation gives CASSSEREHETQYF.

This rearrangement joins TRBV5-4 to TRBJ1-2, with a tentative D call TRBD1 (6 bases). Germline V gene data show CDR1 as SGHNT and CDR2 as YYREEE (reference sequence). The CDR3 runs 16 residues. Trimming stripped 4 bases from V and 4 bases from J, with 20 bases between. The CDR3 DNA reads TGTGCCAGCAGCCTGTTTAACGGGAGGGGGGCCTATGGCTACACCTTC. Translating gives CASSLFNGRGAYGYTF.

This clone was counted a single time. This CDR3 is CASSLALRTEAFF. The CDR3 coding sequence is TGTGCCAGCAGCTTAGCGCTGAGGACAGAAGCTTTCTTT. The chain joins TRBV7-9 to TRBJ1-1; D might be TRBD1 (5 bases). CDR1 is SEHNR, CDR2 FQNEAQ, per germline (reference sequence). V lost 0 bases, J lost 8 bases, and 10 bases lay in between. This CDR3 region has 13 residues. Full variable domain (rest looked up from reference TRBV7-9 and TRBJ1-1): DTGVSQNPRHKITKRGQNVTFRCDPISEHNRLYWYRQTLGQGPEFLTYFQNEAQLEKSRLLSDRFSAERPKGSFSTLEIQRTEQGDSAMYLCASSLALRTEAFFGQGTRLTVV.

The chain has TRBV9 and TRBJ2-3; weak D call: TRBD1 (5 bases). The V and J ends lost 4 bases and 2 bases respectively, with 11 bases between them. Germline values: CDR1 SGDLS, CDR2 YYNGEE. The CDR3 runs 14 residues. The CDR3 nucleotides are TGTGCCAGCAGCCCAGGGATAACCACAGATACGCAGTATTTT. Translated: CASSPGITTDTQYF.

The chain combines TRBV19 with TRBJ1-5, with TRBD1 matching 8 bases. The trim removed 5 bases at V and 2 bases at J, leaving 5 bases unmatched. CDR3 length: 15 amino acids. Germline V gene sequence: CDR1 LNHDA, CDR2 SQIVND (reference sequence). CDR3 loop: CASSRSGGGNQPQHF. The CDR3 nucleotides are TGTGCCAGTAGTCGATCAGGGGGCGGCAATCAGCCCCAGCATTTT.